The subject of this entry is one TCR beta chain. Its cognate antigen is unknown. Sorting of CD4+ naive, central memory, regulatory and stem cell-like memory cells was performed via CD45RO/CCR7/CD25/CD127/CD95/CD27. Every isolated RNA sample was fully reverse transcribed, so sequencing captured expressed TCRB transcripts. Produced via immunoSEQ multiplex PCR; TCRdb's table is partial and in-frame only. The table has around 160,000 clones, approximately 62% seen once. Losses at the gene ends were 1 base for V and 6 bases for J; bases not matched to a gene: 11. The CDR3 length is 17 residues. From germline, CDR1 is SGHTA and CDR2 FQGNSA. These data are taken from a study of beta chain features in type 1 diabetes. Study conclusions and caveats: TCRB CDR3s were moderately but significantly shorter in Type 1 diabetes patients in all four CD4+ subsets.

The sample was naive CD4+ T cells from blood. The rearrangement joins TRBV7-2 to TRBJ2-1; 8 bases match TRBD2. This TCR came from a man aged 30-40 years with type 1 diabetes. The DNA of the CDR3 is TGTGCCAGCAGCTTAGTGGGTCGCGGGGGGCCAGTCAATGAGCAGTTCTTC. Protein sequence: CASSLVGRGGPVNEQFF.